The clone carrying this TCR beta chain was seen repeatedly, ten times or more. The antigen is not known. Since a much larger clone is just one base distant, this may be a read error. TCRdb re-called the PCR reads via MiXCR. The sample lists 35,000 to 45,000 clones; under 30% were seen once. This CDR3 is built from 14 residues. Germline CDR1 reads MRHNA; CDR2 reads SNTAGT. Each patient came to thyroid surgery without any prior treatment (of any kind). This entry is derived from a study of metastatic and nonmetastatic thyroid tumors. Turning to the study itself: Repertoires from malignant and benign thyroid patients were compared across blood and tumor or nodule tissue. General study findings and limits: In blood and tumor, TCR beta diversity was reportedly significantly higher in malignant thyroid tumors than in benign nodules.

The sample was blood. This sequence originates from a male donor with papillary thyroid cancer or a benign thyroid nodule (not recorded which). Some clones in this sample may be carry-over from other donors' samples. J is TRBJ2-3 and V is TRBV6-4, with 9 bases identical to TRBD2. The CDR3 DNA is TGTGCCAGCAGTGTTAGCGGGAGCACAGGTACGCAGTATTTT. It encodes CASSVSGSTGTQYF.